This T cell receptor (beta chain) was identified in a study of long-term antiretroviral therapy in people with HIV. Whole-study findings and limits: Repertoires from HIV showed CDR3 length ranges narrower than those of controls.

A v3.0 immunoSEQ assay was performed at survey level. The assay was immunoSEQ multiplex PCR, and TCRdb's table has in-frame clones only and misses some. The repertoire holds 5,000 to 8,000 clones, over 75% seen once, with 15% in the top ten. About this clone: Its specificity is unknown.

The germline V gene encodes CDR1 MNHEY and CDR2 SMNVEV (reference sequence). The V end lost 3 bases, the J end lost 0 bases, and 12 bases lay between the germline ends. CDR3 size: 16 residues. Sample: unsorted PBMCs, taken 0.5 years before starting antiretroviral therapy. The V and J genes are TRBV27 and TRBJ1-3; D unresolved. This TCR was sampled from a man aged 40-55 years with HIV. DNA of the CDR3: TGTGCCAGCAGTTTGATCCTAGGAGGCTCTGGAAACACCATATATTTT. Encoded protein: CASSLILGGSGNTIYF.